This passage covers 29 T cell receptor beta chains from one sample sequenced in a study of radiotherapy plus CTLA-4 blockade in lung cancer. Measured with immunoSEQ multiplex PCR; TCRdb has only the in-frame clones, and not every one. Of about 80,000 clones in the sample, approximately 83% are singletons; the top ten hold approximately 1.9%. Here the sequenced sample was peripheral blood, taken from a patient treated with radiotherapy plus ipilimumab. These receptors all come from a human donor with non-small cell lung cancer who had a partial response to radiotherapy plus ipilimumab.

The gene calls are TRBV4-1 and TRBJ2-7; D might be TRBD1 (5 bases). Germline V gene data show CDR1 as MGHRA and CDR2 as YSYEKL. The CDR3 runs 16 residues. Between the trimmed V and J ends, which lost 1 base and 7 bases, there was a span of 20 bases. The CDR3 is CASSQGPRVDLWEQYF. The CDR3 region has the DNA TGCGCCAGCAGCCAAGGGCCCAGGGTCGATTTGTGGGAGCAGTACTTC.

The rearrangement uses TRBV4-1 and TRBJ1-5; the D gene is possibly TRBD1 (5 bases). The germline V gene has CDR1 MGHRA and CDR2 YSYEKL. V was shortened by 0 bases and J by 7 bases, with 19 bases between the two germline ends. The CDR3 is 17 amino acids. CDR3 bases: TGCGCCAGCAGCCAAGATAGGCCAAAAGGGTCAGGGCAGCCCCAGCATTTT. Its translation: CASSQDRPKGSGQPQHF.

This clone was detected only once. CDR3 in amino acids: CASSSPHRYEQYV. DNA of the CDR3: TGTGCCAGCAGTTCGCCTCACAGATACGAGCAGTACGTC. This chain links TRBV28 with TRBJ2-7; D not certain. V lost 4 bases, J lost 4 bases, and 11 bases lay in between. From germline, CDR1 is MDHEN and CDR2 SYDVKM. CDR3 length equals 13 residues.

The chain couples TRBV7-8 to TRBJ1-1, with 7 positions matching TRBD1. There are 15 residues in the CDR3. After removal of 11 bases from V and 0 bases from J, the junction contained 12 bases not matched to a gene. Germline-derived CDR1 and CDR2 are SGHVS and FQNEAQ. The CDR3 nucleotides are TGTGCCGGCTCGTCTGGCAGGGGGTTGAACACTGAAGCTTTCTTT. Its translation: CAGSSGRGLNTEAFF.

The CDR3 sequence is CASSLWVGGPTSAHRNEKLFF. DNA of the CDR3: TGCGCCAGCAGCTTATGGGTCGGGGGTCCGACCTCGGCCCACCGTAATGAAAAACTGTTTTTT. The rearrangement joins TRBV5-1 to TRBJ1-4; D possibly corresponds to TRBD1 (5 bases). This CDR3 region has 21 residues. Between the trimmed V and J ends, which lost 2 bases and 4 bases, there was a span of 30 bases. The germline V gene encodes CDR1 SGHRS and CDR2 YFSETQ.

This chain uses TRBV27 with TRBJ1-4; D is unclear. V was trimmed by 6 bases and J by 5 bases, leaving 16 bases between them. From germline, CDR1 is MNHEY and CDR2 SMNVEV (reference sequence). CDR3 length: 15 residues. CDR3 nucleotides: TGTGCCAGCAGCCCCGTCCCGGGAATCAATGAAAAACTGTTTTTT. This gives the protein CASSPVPGINEKLFF.

The gene calls are TRBV20-1 and TRBJ2-1, with a weak D call TRBD2 (6 bases). The length of the CDR3 is 11 residues. Germline lookup yields CDR1 DFQATT and CDR2 SNEGSKA (reference sequence). V lost 5 bases, J lost 8 bases, and 10 bases lay in between. The CDR3 DNA reads TGCAGTGCTCAGCAGCGGGATGAGCAGTTCTTC. Amino acid sequence: CSAQQRDEQFF.

This clone has only a few counts. The rearrangement joins TRBV5-6 to TRBJ1-2; 8 positions agree with TRBD1. J lost 5 bases, V lost 6 bases, and 9 bases had no gene match. There are 14 residues in the CDR3. Germline lookup yields CDR1 SGHDT and CDR2 YYEEEE. The CDR3 DNA reads as TGTGCCAGCAACCCGACAGGGGCGAGGTATGGCTACACCTTC. The encoded protein is CASNPTGARYGYTF.

This clone was seen a handful of times. The rearrangement links TRBV6-5 to TRBJ2-5; 9 bases line up with TRBD1. Germline CDR1 reads MNHEY; CDR2 reads SVGAGI. The CDR3 loop spans 16 amino acids. Unmatched junction bases numbered 2, after V lost 0 bases and J lost 0 bases. CDR3: CASSYSGTGNQETQYF. The CDR3 nucleotides read TGTGCCAGCAGTTACTCTGGGACAGGGAACCAAGAGACCCAGTACTTC.

The chain joins TRBV7-6 to TRBJ1-4, with a tentative D call TRBD1 (5 bases). Trimming removed 5 bases from V and 3 bases from J, with 13 bases in between. CDR3 length equals 15 residues. Germline V gene data show CDR1 as SGHVS and CDR2 as FNYEAQ. CDR3 protein: CASSPQGLANEKLFF. DNA for the CDR3: TGTGCCAGCAGCCCCCAGGGACTAGCTAATGAAAAACTGTTTTTT.

This clone was detected once. J is TRBJ2-3 and V is TRBV5-6, with D maybe TRBD1 (5 bases). Trimming removed 0 bases from V and 5 bases from J, with 10 bases in between. Germline lookup yields CDR1 SGHDT and CDR2 YYEEEE. The CDR3 has 14 residues. The CDR3 loop reads CASSLVARGDTQYF. The DNA for the CDR3 is TGTGCCAGCAGCTTGGTGGCTAGGGGAGATACGCAGTATTTT.

The V gene is TRBV28, the J gene TRBJ2-5; D is unresolved. The J call could be wrong; TRBJ2-7 is a better fit for the DNA end. Germline V CDR1 and CDR2: MDHEN, SYDVKM. The CDR3 is 14 amino acids. The CDR3 loop reads CASSLPRTPYEQYF. CDR3 DNA sequence: TGTGCCAGCAGTTTACCTAGAACCCCCTACGAGCAGTACTTC.

In its sample, this clone was seen many times. The chain carries TRBV6-4 and TRBJ2-2; 8 bases line up with TRBD2. CDR3 length: 13 amino acids. Germline V gives CDR1 MRHNA, CDR2 SNTAGT. With V trimmed by 5 bases and J by 4 bases, 0 bases remained unmatched. The CDR3 coding sequence is TGTGCCAGCAGTAGCGGGAGCACCGGGGAGCTGTTTTTT. It specifies CASSSGSTGELFF.

A word on this clone: This sample also contains other DNA sequences that code for the same CDR3. The V call is TRBV19, the J call TRBJ2-1, with D maybe TRBD1 (6 bases). CDR3 size: 13 residues. V lost 6 bases to trimming and J lost 5 bases, with 11 bases between them. Germline values: CDR1 LNHDA, CDR2 SQIVND (reference sequence). CDR3 DNA: TGTGCCAGTAGCCGCCAGGGGAACAATGAGCAGTTCTTC. Translating gives CASSRQGNNEQFF. Full variable domain (remainder filled in from reference TRBV19 and TRBJ2-1): DGGITQSPKYLFRKEGQNVTLSCEQNLNHDAMYWYRQDPGQGLRLIYYSQIVNDFQKGDIAEGYSVSREKKESFPLTVTSAQKNPTAFYLCASSRQGNNEQFFGPGTRLTVL.

J is TRBJ2-5 and V is TRBV6-1; 7 bases map to TRBD2. Germline CDR1 is MNHNS and CDR2 is SASEGT. Trimming cost V 8 bases and J 7 bases; bases outside gene matches: 16. The CDR3 has 15 residues. The CDR3 loop is CASYIDAGAWGTQYF. DNA of the CDR3: TGTGCCAGCTATATCGACGCGGGAGCCTGGGGGACCCAGTACTTC.

This chain links TRBV4-1 with TRBJ2-7; 10 bases are a match to TRBD1. The CDR3 is 16 amino acids. From germline, CDR1 is MGHRA and CDR2 YSYEKL. After removal of 0 bases from V and 2 bases from J, the junction contained 4 bases not matched to a gene. DNA for the CDR3: TGCGCCAGCAGCCAAGATGTGACAGGGGGCCCCTACGAGCAGTACGTC. Protein: CASSQDVTGGPYEQYV.

The CDR3 sequence: CASSVGSAGRETQYF. CDR3 nucleotides: TGTGCCAGCAGCGTAGGTTCGGCAGGGCGGGAGACCCAGTACTTC. The chain employs TRBV9 and TRBJ2-5, with D possibly matching TRBD1 (5 bases). This CDR3 contains 15 residues. In germline, CDR1 is SGDLS, CDR2 YYNGEE. V was cut by 0 bases and J by 5 bases, with 14 bases left in between.

The rearrangement links TRBV19 to TRBJ1-5, with D unclear. Trimming shortened V by 6 bases and J by 2 bases, and 8 bases separated the two germline ends. CDR1 LNHDA and CDR2 SQIVND come from the germline V gene (reference sequence). The length of the CDR3 is 13 residues. This CDR3 reads CASSGSGNQPQHF. The CDR3 bases are TGTGCCAGTAGCGGGAGTGGCAATCAGCCCCAGCATTTT.

The chain uses TRBV7-3 and TRBJ2-1; 13 bases agree with TRBD2. This CDR3 contains 16 residues. V was clipped by 5 bases and J by 10 bases; unmatched bases: 11. Germline CDR1 and CDR2: SGHTA and FQGTGA. The CDR3 DNA reads as TGTGCCAGCAGCCCCAGGGGGACTAGCGGGATAGAGGAGCAGTTCTTC. Its protein product is CASSPRGTSGIEEQFF. Complete variable domain (other parts from reference TRBV7-3 and TRBJ2-1): GAGVSQTPSNKVTEKGKYVELRCDPISGHTALYWYRQSLGQGPEFLIYFQGTGAADDSGLPNDRFFAVRPEGSVSTLKIQRTERGDSAVYLCASSPRGTSGIEEQFFGPGTRLTVL.

This chain links TRBV6-6 with TRBJ1-1, with D hard to call. From germline, CDR1 is MNHNY and CDR2 SVGAGI (reference sequence). The CDR3 length is 13 residues. Trimming pared 6 bases from V and 2 bases from J, leaving 10 bases between. The CDR3 spells CASSRLENTEAFF. The CDR3 nucleotides read TGTGCCAGCAGCCGTTTAGAAAACACTGAAGCTTTCTTT.

The chain employs TRBV7-9 and TRBJ1-4; D is undetermined. Germline V gives CDR1 SEHNR, CDR2 FQNEAQ (reference sequence). The CDR3 length is 13 residues. V shed 4 bases and J shed 8 bases, with 11 bases lying between them. CDR3 DNA: TGTGCCAGCAGCTCTGGAGGGCTGGAAAAACTGTTTTTT. It is translated as CASSSGGLEKLFF.

The chain employs TRBV28 and TRBJ2-5; D is uncertain. Per the germline V gene, CDR1 is MDHEN and CDR2 is SYDVKM. With 4 bases removed from V and 7 bases from J, the gap between germline ends came to 7 bases. CDR3 length: 11 amino acids. Here the CDR3 reads CASSSYGTQYF. The CDR3 region has the DNA TGTGCCAGCAGTTCCTACGGGACCCAGTACTTC.

This clone turned up a few times. The same CDR3 is also encoded by other DNA sequences in this sample. This chain links TRBV13 with TRBJ1-3; 7 bases line up with TRBD1. CDR1 is PRHDT and CDR2 is FYEKMQ in the germline V gene (reference sequence). The CDR3 extends over 15 amino acids. The junction had 7 bases not matched to a gene; V was cut back by 6 bases and J by 2 bases. The CDR3 region has the DNA TGTGCCAGCAGTTTTCTACAGGGGCCTGGAAACACCATATATTTT. It encodes CASSFLQGPGNTIYF.

The rearrangement links TRBV4-1 to TRBJ2-7; D unclear. CDR3 size: 15 residues. V was clipped by 0 bases and J by 3 bases, with 12 bases between them. CDR1 is MGHRA and CDR2 is YSYEKL in the germline V gene. CDR3 nucleotides: TGCGCCAGCAGCCAAGATCGCCAGGCTAACTACGAGCAGTACTTC. Amino acids: CASSQDRQANYEQYF.

The gene calls are TRBV28 and TRBJ1-6; TRBD1 agrees at 9 bases. This CDR3 comprises 12 residues. The V gene end was trimmed by 6 bases and the J gene end by 14 bases; junction bases not matched to a gene: 5. Looked up from germline, CDR1 is MDHEN and CDR2 is SYDVKM. CDR3 amino acids: CASRVTGGSLHF. The CDR3 nucleotides read TGTGCCAGCAGGGTGACAGGGGGGTCCCTCCACTTT.

The V gene is TRBV6-1, the J gene TRBJ2-2, with a tentative D call TRBD2 (6 bases). Germline V gives CDR1 MNHNS, CDR2 SASEGT. The V end was cut by 6 bases, the J end by 7 bases, with 12 bases between. The CDR3 is made up of 13 amino acids. The CDR3 loop is CASRVGGDGELFF. CDR3 DNA sequence: TGTGCCAGCAGGGTAGGAGGGGACGGGGAGCTGTTTTTT.

The chain carries TRBV7-2 and TRBJ1-5; D possibly corresponds to TRBD1 (5 bases). The CDR3 is made up of 15 amino acids. The ends were cut back, 5 bases at V and 7 bases at J, with 18 bases in the middle. From germline, CDR1 is SGHTA and CDR2 FQGNSA. CDR3 protein: CASSSPPGSRQPQHF. CDR3 coding DNA: TGTGCCAGCAGCAGTCCCCCAGGGTCCCGCCAGCCCCAGCATTTT.

This clone was found once. The rearrangement uses TRBV5-3 and TRBJ1-1; TRBD1 might be the D (5 bases). TRBV5-3 is an ORF, and what it does is uncertain. V lost 3 bases and J 1 base, leaving 22 bases between the germline ends. The CDR3 sequence is 18 residues long. Written as DNA, the CDR3 is TGTGCCAGAAGCTGGCGGGGCCTACTTTGGCTGGGGAACACTGAAGCTTTCTTT. It codes for CARSWRGLLWLGNTEAFF.

The rearrangement links TRBV5-6 to TRBJ1-1, with TRBD1 as a possible D gene (5 bases). Germline V CDR1 and CDR2: SGHDT, YYEEEE. Trimming removed 4 bases from V and 4 bases from J, with 17 bases in between. This CDR3 has 15 residues. The DNA for the CDR3 is TGTGCCAGCAGCCTGTATGTGGGAGGGGTCACTGAAGCTTTCTTT. Its protein is CASSLYVGGVTEAFF.